This is a list of T cell receptor beta chains from one sample in a study of blood T cell repertoires in COVID-19. Generated by immunoSEQ multiplex PCR, the TCRdb table keeps only in-frame clones and is missing some. Among around 200,000 clones listed, about 90% were seen once. The sequencing input was peripheral blood. The receptors come from a man aged 70-80 years with active or convalescent COVID-19. CDR3s include the opening cysteine and the closing phenylalanine or tryptophan. The D gene is left open where the match is weak. Not every row has a clone size; where given, it reads once, few, many or a size class.

d_gene,j_gene,len,abundance,v_gene,CDR3nt,CDR3aa
.,TRBJ2-2,16,.,TRBV10-3,TGTGCCATCAGTGCAGGAGGTACGGGGAGAACCGGGGAGCTGTTTTTT,CAISAGGTGRTGELFF
.,TRBJ1-1,14,.,TRBV7-2,TGTGCCAGCAGCGCGGGGGGGCCGAGGACTGAAGCTTTCTTT,CASSAGGPRTEAFF
.,TRBJ1-6,14,.,TRBV3-1/TRBV3-2,TGTGCCAGCAGCCCCTCTGGACAGTATTCACCCCTCCACTTT,CASSPSGQYSPLHF
.,TRBJ1-6,15,.,TRBV2,TGTGCCAGCACACAAGACAGGAATAAGAATTCACCCCTCCACTTT,CASTQDRNKNSPLHF
.,TRBJ1-5,13,.,TRBV19,TGTGCCAGTAGTATACGCGGAGATCAGCCCCAGCATTTT,CASSIRGDQPQHF
TRBD1,TRBJ1-3,14,.,TRBV7-9,TGTGCCAGCACCAGGGGGGACTCTGGAAACACCATATATTTT,CASTRGDSGNTIYF
TRBD1,TRBJ1-1,14,.,TRBV7-9,TGTGCCAGCAGACAGGGGGCTGATAGCACTGAAGCTTTCTTT,CASRQGADSTEAFF
.,TRBJ1-6,16,many,TRBV4-1,TGCGCCAGCAGCAACTTATACGGGTCGAGTAATTCACCCCTCCACTTT,CASSNLYGSSNSPLHF
.,TRBJ2-7,16,once,TRBV5-5,TGTGCCAGCAGCTTGGATCTGCAGGACATCGGCTACGAGCAGTACTTC,CASSLDLQDIGYEQYF
TRBD2,TRBJ2-1,14,.,TRBV11-2,TGTGCCAGCGGGCGAGCTAGCGGAAACAATGAGCAGTTCTTC,CASGRASGNNEQFF
.,TRBJ2-1,17,.,TRBV15,TGTGCCACCAGCTCCGCCGGAGTAGCGGCTTTCTACAATGAGCAGTTCTTC,CATSSAGVAAFYNEQFF
TRBD2,TRBJ2-1,17,.,TRBV3-1/TRBV3-2,TGTGCCAGCAGCCAAGATCTGATCGGGAGGTACTACAATGAGCAGTTCTTC,CASSQDLIGRYYNEQFF
.,TRBJ2-5,15,.,TRBV18,TGTGCCAGCTCACCGGGGCGGGGACAGAAAGAGACCCAGTACTTC,CASSPGRGQKETQYF
.,TRBJ1-2,12,.,TRBV5-8,TGTGCCAGCAGCCTGGCCCAAAATGGCTACACCTTC,CASSLAQNGYTF
.,TRBJ2-5,16,few,TRBV4-1,TGCGCCAGCAGCCTGTTCCGGGACACCTCAGGTTTGACCCAGTACTTC,CASSLFRDTSGLTQYF
TRBD1,TRBJ1-5,15,.,TRBV4-3,TGCGCCAGCAGCCAGACTACAGGGGCCCGTCAGCCCCAGCATTTT,CASSQTTGARQPQHF
.,TRBJ1-2,16,.,TRBV11-2,TGTGCCAGCATCCAAAGGGCCGTCGGGGGGCCCGGTGGCTACACCTTC,CASIQRAVGGPGGYTF
TRBD1,TRBJ2-1,13,.,TRBV2,TGTGCCAGTTTTTCCGGGACAGGGGGTAATCAGTTCTTC,CASFSGTGGNQFF
.,TRBJ2-2,12,.,TRBV20-1,TGCAGTGCTAGTCCGGGAGTCGGGGAGCTGTTTTTT,CSASPGVGELFF
TRBD2,TRBJ2-1,15,.,TRBV6-5,TGTGCCAGCAGAGCTACTAGCGGGGGCAGTTCGGAGCAGTTCTTC,CASRATSGGSSEQFF
TRBD1,TRBJ1-5,13,.,TRBV2,TGTGCCAGCACCGGGACAGGCAATCAGCCCCAGCATTTT,CASTGTGNQPQHF
TRBD1,TRBJ1-5,14,.,TRBV6-5,TGTGCCAGCAGCCGGGACAGAACAAATCAGCCCCAGCATTTT,CASSRDRTNQPQHF
.,TRBJ1-6,14,.,TRBV9,TGTGCCAGCAGCGTAGGACAGCTTAATTCACCCCTCCACTTT,CASSVGQLNSPLHF
.,TRBJ1-1,14,.,TRBV29-1,TGCAGCGTTGAAAAACAGGCTGGTGGCACTGAAGCTTTCTTT,CSVEKQAGGTEAFF
.,TRBJ2-3,16,.,TRBV9,TGTGCCAGCACCCCCCGAGCCGGGGGGCGCGCAGATACGCAGTATTTT,CASTPRAGGRADTQYF
TRBD1,TRBJ1-2,12,.,TRBV27,TGTGCCACCCGACAGGGAGTCTATGGCTACACCTTC,CATRQGVYGYTF
.,TRBJ1-5,14,.,TRBV6-6,TGTGCCAGCAGTTACGACAGTAGCAATCAGCCCCAGCATTTT,CASSYDSSNQPQHF
TRBD1,TRBJ1-5,18,.,TRBV11-2,TGTGCCAGCAGCTTAGGGTCAGGGGGGTTTTATAGCAATCAGCCCCAGCATTTT,CASSLGSGGFYSNQPQHF
.,TRBJ2-1,16,.,TRBV3-1/TRBV3-2,TGTGCCAGCAGCCAACCTCCGCCCCGCGCCTACAATGAGCAGTTCTTC,CASSQPPPRAYNEQFF
.,TRBJ1-1,12,.,TRBV19,TGTGCCAGTAAGCGGTGGAACACTGAAGCTTTCTTT,CASKRWNTEAFF
TRBD1,TRBJ1-5,16,.,TRBV28,TGTGCCAGCAGTTTACCCCCGGGACAGGGCAATCAGCCCCAGCATTTT,CASSLPPGQGNQPQHF
TRBD1,TRBJ2-7,12,.,TRBV29-1,TGCAGCGTACGACAGGGCGGATACGAGCAGTACTTC,CSVRQGGYEQYF
TRBD1,TRBJ1-5,16,once,TRBV6-5,TGTGCCAGCAGTTACGGGAGACAGGGTAGCAATCAGCCCCAGCATTTT,CASSYGRQGSNQPQHF
.,TRBJ2-1,14,.,TRBV19,TGTGCCAGTACCTATAGGGGCTCCTACAATGAGCAGTTCTTC,CASTYRGSYNEQFF
TRBD1,TRBJ1-3,15,.,TRBV2,TGTGCCAGCAGTTCGGATGCAGGGGGCAGTAACACCATATATTTT,CASSSDAGGSNTIYF
.,TRBJ1-1,12,.,TRBV18,TGTGCCAGCTCCTTCGGGACAAAAGAAGCTTTCTTT,CASSFGTKEAFF
.,TRBJ2-7,12,.,TRBV7-9,TGTGCCAGCAGCCAGGCTTGGTACGAGCAGTACTTC,CASSQAWYEQYF
.,TRBJ1-2,14,once,TRBV19,TGTGCCAGTAGTATCGGGGGGCTGAGCTATGGCTACACCTTC,CASSIGGLSYGYTF
TRBD1,TRBJ1-2,14,.,TRBV6-2/TRBV6-3,TGTGCCAGCAGCCCGACGGGACAGAACTATGGCTACACCTTC,CASSPTGQNYGYTF
.,TRBJ2-7,12,.,TRBV14,TGTGCCAGCAGCCCGCAGGGTATAAGATGGTACTTC,CASSPQGIRWYF
.,TRBJ1-1,11,.,TRBV10-3,TGTGCCATCAGTGATAGAGGGCCAGCTTTCTTT,CAISDRGPAFF
.,TRBJ1-4,14,.,TRBV28,TGTGCCAGCACCACTTGGGGGGTCGGGGAAAAACTGTTTTTT,CASTTWGVGEKLFF
.,TRBJ1-4,11,.,TRBV6-6,TGTGCCAGCAGTTCGGGTACGGAACTGTTTTTT,CASSSGTELFF
.,TRBJ1-2,12,once,TRBV7-2,TGTGCCAGCAGCCCCCAGGGTGGTGGCTACACCTTC,CASSPQGGGYTF
.,TRBJ2-1,14,.,TRBV7-9,TGTGCCAGCAGCTCATACCAGGGGTACAATGAGCAGTTCTTC,CASSSYQGYNEQFF
.,TRBJ1-5,15,.,TRBV6-1,TGTGCCAGCAGTGAAGACAGGTCGAGCAATCAGCCCCAGCATTTT,CASSEDRSSNQPQHF
TRBD1,TRBJ1-4,14,.,TRBV5-1,TGCGCCAGCAGACCGGGACAGGGGCTTGAAAAACTGTTTTTT,CASRPGQGLEKLFF
TRBD1,TRBJ2-5,15,.,TRBV6-5,TGTGCCAGCAGCCCCCGGGACAGGGACGGAGAGACCCAGTACTTC,CASSPRDRDGETQYF
.,TRBJ1-5,15,few,TRBV7-2,TGTGCCAGCAGCCCGGACAGCAATAGCAATCAGCCCCAGCATTTT,CASSPDSNSNQPQHF
TRBD2,TRBJ2-1,15,.,TRBV29-1,TGCAGCGTTGGGGTAGCGGGAGGGTCCTACAATGAGCAGTTCTTC,CSVGVAGGSYNEQFF